These 27 T cell receptor beta chains share one sample of origin, sequenced in a study of molecular identifiers for immune sequencing clone quantification. One entry per CDR3 protein, called by TCRdb with MiXCR from the PCR reads. Among about 510,000 distinct CDR3 sequences listed, over 20% were seen once. Sequenced sample: naive CD8+ T cells from blood, with Jurkat cell RNA spiked in. Sample subset: FACS-sorted CD8+CD4-CCR7+CD45RA+ naive T cells. The receptors shown here come from a human donor in good health. Some libraries in this study had Jurkat cell RNA spiked in.

The chain carries TRBV11-2 and TRBJ2-7; D is ambiguous. CDR1 SGHAT and CDR2 FQNNGV come from the germline V gene. V lost 1 base and J 5 bases, leaving 9 bases between the germline ends. This CDR3 is built from 13 residues. The chain's CDR3 is CASSLVLGNEQYF. CDR3 coding DNA: TGTGCCAGCAGCTTAGTATTGGGAAACGAGCAGTACTTC.

The V call is TRBV6-1, the J call TRBJ1-1, with 7 bases fitting TRBD1. J lost 0 bases, V lost 3 bases, and 7 bases had no gene match. Looked up from germline, CDR1 is MNHNS and CDR2 is SASEGT. The CDR3 consists of 16 residues. CDR3 residues: CASSDLLDRLNTEAFF. The DNA of the CDR3 is TGTGCCAGCAGTGATCTACTGGACAGGTTGAACACTGAAGCTTTCTTT.

This clonotype appeared many times. The V call is TRBV20-1, the J call TRBJ2-3; 9 bases map to TRBD2. V shed 1 base, J shed 5 bases, and the junction held 7 bases outside the gene matches. The CDR3 loop spans 15 amino acids. CDR1 and CDR2 from the germline V gene are DFQATT and SNEGSKA (reference sequence). This chain's CDR3 is CSARGLAAVLDTQYF. The CDR3, as DNA: TGCAGTGCTAGAGGACTAGCGGCCGTGTTAGATACGCAGTATTTT.

Points on this clonotype: A much larger clone is a single base away; this may be a read error. This CDR3 fails to terminate in the conserved phenylalanine or tryptophan, so it likely reflects a read error. The J gene is TRBJ1-1, the V gene TRBV30; D not resolved. This CDR3 contains 12 residues. V gave up 3 bases and J gave up 1 base, with 6 bases separating them. The germline V gene encodes CDR1 GTSNPN and CDR2 SVGIG (reference sequence). The CDR3 nucleotides read TGTGCCTGGAGCCCAGGGAACACTGAAGCTTTCTCT. Encoded protein: CAWSPGNTEAFS.

The chain combines TRBV20-1 with TRBJ1-1; D is unresolved. With 5 bases removed from V and 0 bases from J, the gap between germline ends came to 16 bases. Germline V gene sequence: CDR1 DFQATT, CDR2 SNEGSKA (reference sequence). This CDR3 has 15 amino acids. The DNA of the CDR3 is TGCAGTGCTGGTGAGCCAGAATACATGAACACTGAAGCTTTCTTT. This encodes CSAGEPEYMNTEAFF.

With regard to this clonotype: This may be a read error, as it is one base from a much larger clone. J is TRBJ1-5 and V is TRBV5-1; no definite D call. The germline V gene encodes CDR1 SGHRS and CDR2 YFSETQ. With 3 bases removed from V and 2 bases from J, the gap between germline ends came to 12 bases. The CDR3 consists of 15 residues. The CDR3 sequence: CASSYGVRGNQPQHF. CDR3 in DNA: TGCGCCAGCAGCTATGGGGTACGCGGCAATCAGCCCCAGCATTTT.

V usage is TRBV3-1 and J usage is TRBJ2-3; D may be TRBD1 or TRBD2 (5 bases each). The CDR3 sequence is 18 residues long. Trimming pared 2 bases from V and 4 bases from J, leaving 22 bases between. Germline loops: CDR1 LGHDT, CDR2 YNNKEL (reference sequence). CDR3 nucleotide sequence: TGTGCCAGCAGCCAACGAAAATACTTGAGGGGACCCGCAGATACGCAGTATTTT. Its protein is CASSQRKYLRGPADTQYF.

This clonotype was counted a few times. The CDR3 end shows no conserved phenylalanine or tryptophan, and so a read error is likely. No DNA is shown, since the ends of the CDR3 on it are uncertain; the CDR3 is the one TCRdb lists. J is TRBJ2-3 and V is TRBV7-6; the D call TRBD2 from the table was never checked on the DNA. CDR1 and CDR2 from the germline V gene are SGHVS and FNYEAQ. The CDR3 contains 12 residues when both ends are counted. CDR3 loop: CASSLGDSKPQY.

CDR3 region: CASRITVEQFF. CDR3 nucleotides: TGTGCCAGCAGAATAACGGTTGAGCAGTTCTTC. This chain joins TRBV6-6 and TRBJ2-1; D is unresolved. CDR3 length: 11 residues. V was shortened by 6 bases and J by 9 bases, with 9 bases between the two germline ends. Germline V gene lookup returns CDR1 MNHNY and CDR2 SVGAGI (reference sequence).

V and J are TRBV7-6 and TRBJ1-3; 7 bases fit TRBD1. This CDR3 has 14 residues. Germline CDR1 SGHVS, CDR2 FNYEAQ. The V gene end was trimmed by 5 bases and the J gene end by 6 bases; junction bases not matched to a gene: 7. CDR3 nucleotide sequence: TGTGCCAGCAGCCCCGGGACAGTGCTAAACACCATATATTTT. Protein sequence: CASSPGTVLNTIYF. Combining the CDR3 with reference TRBV7-6 and TRBJ1-3 gives the whole variable domain GAGVSQSPRYKVTKRGQDVALRCDPISGHVSLYWYRQALGQGPEFLTYFNYEAQQDKSGLPNDRFSAERPEGSISTLTIQRTEQRDSAMYRCASSPGTVLNTIYFGEGSWLTVV.

The V call is TRBV28, the J call TRBJ2-2; 8 positions agree with TRBD1. Germline CDR1 MDHEN, CDR2 SYDVKM. This CDR3 has 14 amino acids. J gave up 7 bases and V 7 bases, and 8 bases lay outside the gene matches. The CDR3 DNA sequence: TGTGCCAGCAAAAACAGGGGGTTCGGCGGGGAGCTGTTTTTT. This codes for CASKNRGFGGELFF.

This clonotype was recorded many times. The chain couples TRBV19 to TRBJ1-4, with unresolved D. V lost 8 bases to trimming and J lost 12 bases, with 19 bases between them. This CDR3 spans 13 amino acids. The germline gives CDR1 LNHDA, CDR2 SQIVND (reference sequence). The CDR3 reads CASAPIGGSELFF. The CDR3 region has the DNA TGTGCCAGTGCCCCGATAGGAGGGTCGGAACTGTTTTTT. Together with reference TRBV19 and TRBJ1-4, the CDR3 gives the full variable domain: DGGITQSPKYLFRKEGQNVTLSCEQNLNHDAMYWYRQDPGQGLRLIYYSQIVNDFQKGDIAEGYSVSREKKESFPLTVTSAQKNPTAFYLCASAPIGGSELFFGSGTQLSVL.

Points on this clonotype: Mismatch with germline at one junction end may stem from a read error. The chain employs TRBV5-3 and TRBJ2-5, with 12 bases matching TRBD1. TRBV5-3 is noted as an ORF with a role that remains uncertain. This CDR3 region has 17 residues. The chain's CDR3 is CASSFWGQGARKETQYF. The CDR3 coding sequence is TGTGCCAGCAGCTTCTGGGGACAGGGGGCGCGGAAGGAGACCCAGTACTTC.

V is TRBV12-3 or TRBV12-4 and J is TRBJ2-6; a weak D match, TRBD1 (5 bases). The CDR3 spans 18 residues. With 2 bases removed from V and 0 bases from J, the gap between germline ends came to 14 bases. The CDR3 region is CASSLPLRGSSGANVLTF. DNA of the CDR3: TGTGCCAGCAGTTTACCTTTAAGGGGTAGCTCTGGGGCCAACGTCCTGACTTTC.

This clonotype came up many times. This sequence joins TRBV6-2 or TRBV6-3 and TRBJ2-7, with 10 positions matching TRBD2. Germline assignment: CDR1 MNHEY and CDR2 SVGEGT. This CDR3 has 16 residues. The J segment lost 0 bases and the V segment lost 1 base, leaving 3 bases of the junction unmatched. The CDR3 sequence: CASSYWTSGSSYEQYF. The CDR3 nucleotides are TGTGCCAGCAGTTACTGGACTAGCGGCAGCTCCTACGAGCAGTACTTC.

This sequence joins TRBV2 and TRBJ2-5; D not certain. The CDR3 runs 13 residues. Germline assignment: CDR1 SNHLY and CDR2 FYNNEI. With 1 base removed from V and 1 base from J, the gap between germline ends came to 4 bases. In DNA form, the CDR3 reads TGTGCCAGCAGTGAAGAGGTCCAAGAGACCCAGTACTTC. Encoded protein: CASSEEVQETQYF.

Worth noting for this clonotype: This could be a read error, since a much larger clone is one nucleotide away. J is TRBJ2-3 and V is TRBV12-3 or TRBV12-4; D is unclear. Trimming stripped 2 bases from V and 2 bases from J, with 14 bases between. The CDR3 is 16 amino acids. CDR3: CASSLWSSPITDTQYF. The DNA of the CDR3 is TGTGCCAGCAGTTTATGGAGTAGCCCTATCACAGATACGCAGTATTTT.

There are a few counts of this clonotype. This chain links TRBV5-1 with TRBJ2-7; perhaps TRBD1 as D (5 bases). Germline V gives CDR1 SGHRS, CDR2 YFSETQ. V gave up 5 bases and J gave up 3 bases, with 12 bases separating them. The CDR3 loop spans 13 amino acids. The CDR3 DNA reads as TGCGCCAGCAGGTGGCAGGGAAACTACGAGCAGTACTTC. Its translation is CASRWQGNYEQYF. The complete variable domain, with remaining parts taken from reference TRBV5-1 and TRBJ2-7, reads KAGVTQTPRYLIKTRGQQVTLSCSPISGHRSVSWYQQTPGQGLQFLFEYFSETQRNKGNFPGRFSGRQFSNSRSEMNVSTLELGDSALYLCASRWQGNYEQYFGPGTRLTVT.

The gene calls are TRBV4-3 and TRBJ1-6; D is undetermined. Germline CDR1 and CDR2: LGHNA and YSLEER. CDR3 length: 15 amino acids. The V end was cut by 0 bases, the J end by 6 bases, with 9 bases between. The CDR3 DNA reads TGCGCCAGCAGCCAAGATCGGCAGACTAATTCACCCCTCCACTTT. Amino acid sequence: CASSQDRQTNSPLHF.

As for this clonotype: A much more abundant neighbour one base away suggests this may be a read error. CDR3 DNA: TGCGCCAGCAGTGCCATGACAGGACCCCCCGAGCAGTACTTC. It translates to CASSAMTGPPEQYF. The chain has TRBV10-2 and TRBJ2-7, with a possible D match to TRBD1 (6 bases). Looked up from germline, CDR1 is WSHSY and CDR2 is SAAADI. V shed 4 bases and J shed 6 bases, with 16 bases lying between them. The length of the CDR3 is 14 residues.

This clonotype was observed a handful of times. The chain has TRBV4-3 and TRBJ2-3, with a tentative D call TRBD2 (6 bases). CDR1 is LGHNA and CDR2 is YSLEER in the germline V gene. Trimming took 1 base from V and 6 from J, leaving 14 bases between them. The CDR3 is 15 amino acids. CDR3 DNA: TGCGCCAGCAGCCAAGCGGGGAGGCGGCCGGATACGCAGTATTTT. Its translation is CASSQAGRRPDTQYF.

This clonotype was seen a few times. The V call is TRBV3-1, the J call TRBJ2-3, with unresolved D. The CDR3 contains 15 residues. With 0 bases removed from V and 2 bases from J, the gap between germline ends came to 9 bases. The germline gives CDR1 LGHDT, CDR2 YNNKEL (reference sequence). The CDR3 nucleotides read TGTGCCAGCAGCCAAGAGTTGGGTTTCACAGATACGCAGTATTTT. It encodes CASSQELGFTDTQYF.

In the case of this clonotype: The CDR3 does not close with the conserved phenylalanine or tryptophan, likely indicating a read error. This chain connects TRBV6-5 to TRBJ1-6; TRBD1 is a possible D gene (6 bases). There are 17 residues in the CDR3. The germline V gene encodes CDR1 MNHEY and CDR2 SVGAGI. The ends were cut back, 5 bases at V and 8 bases at J, with 22 bases in the middle. The chain's CDR3 is CASSRDRGQAAYSPLHL. In DNA, the CDR3 is TGTGCCAGCAGTCGGGACCGGGGGCAGGCGGCCTATTCACCCCTCCACCTT.

The chain is built from TRBV13 and TRBJ1-2, with 8 bases aligning to TRBD1. This CDR3 is 13 amino acids long. CDR1 PRHDT and CDR2 FYEKMQ come from the germline V gene (reference sequence). Losses at the gene ends were 0 bases for V and 8 bases for J; bases not matched to a gene: 2. CDR3 region: CASSLGRGQGYTF. CDR3 nucleotides: TGTGCCAGCAGCTTAGGCAGGGGGCAGGGCTACACCTTC.

This clonotype was seen ten or more times. The V and J genes are TRBV12-3 or TRBV12-4 and TRBJ1-5; D possibly corresponds to TRBD1 (5 bases). Between the trimmed V and J ends, which lost 7 bases and 4 bases, there was a span of 11 bases. The CDR3 is made up of 13 amino acids. This CDR3 is CASINGGNQPQHF. The DNA of the CDR3 is TGTGCCAGCATTAATGGGGGGAATCAGCCCCAGCATTTT.

This clonotype appeared a few times. A much larger clone differs by one base, so this may be a read error. The chain has TRBV28 and TRBJ2-6, with D tentatively TRBD1 or TRBD2 (5 bases each). This CDR3 comprises 16 residues. Germline V CDR1 and CDR2: MDHEN, SYDVKM. Trimming stripped 4 bases from V and 4 bases from J, with 14 bases between. The CDR3 loop is CASSSPGALGANVLTF. DNA for the CDR3: TGTGCCAGCAGTTCCCCCGGGGCGTTAGGGGCCAACGTCCTGACTTTC.

This clonotype has more than one count but fewer than ten. The chain combines TRBV29-1 with TRBJ1-2; D gene uncertain. Germline V gene data show CDR1 as SQVTM and CDR2 as ANQGSEA. Trimming removed 3 bases from V and 3 bases from J, with 8 bases in between. This CDR3 contains 12 residues. The CDR3 coding sequence is TGCAGCGTTGACGAGGGCTACTATGGCTACACCTTC. Residues: CSVDEGYYGYTF.